These 14 T cell receptor beta chains came from one sample sequenced in a study of neurological immune-mediated disorders. MiXCR, run by TCRdb on the 5' RACE reads, gives a single entry per CDR3 protein. The table records 85,000 to 90,000 distinct CDR3 sequences, roughly 3.2% of them present only once. Sequencing was carried out using PBMCs. These receptors were collected from a woman aged 45-65 years with multiple sclerosis.

This clonotype came up many times. The V and J genes are TRBV9 and TRBJ1-1; 7 bases map to TRBD1. The CDR3 has 14 residues. With 0 bases clipped from V and 11 bases from J, the junction kept 10 bases outside the gene matches. Per the germline V gene, CDR1 is SGDLS and CDR2 is YYNGEE. The CDR3 nucleotides read TGTGCCAGCAGCGTAGAGAACAGGGGAAGCGTGGCTTTCTTT. The encoded protein is CASSVENRGSVAFF.

This clonotype was recorded many times. This chain connects TRBV20-1 to TRBJ1-1; D call uncertain. The CDR3 has 13 amino acids. With 6 bases removed from V and 6 bases from J, the gap between germline ends came to 17 bases. CDR1 is DFQATT, CDR2 SNEGSKA, per germline (reference sequence). The CDR3 DNA is TGCAGTGCACCCCGAGGAGGCTGGCCTGAAGCTTTCTTT. Encoded protein: CSAPRGGWPEAFF.

The sample holds many counts of this clonotype. The chain carries TRBV3-1 and TRBJ2-3; D uncertain. The germline V gene has CDR1 LGHDT and CDR2 YNNKEL (reference sequence). This CDR3 is 16 amino acids long. Trimming removed 2 bases at V and 0 bases at J, with 12 bases between. The CDR3 is CASSQPSRPSTDTQYF. Here the CDR3 DNA reads TGTGCCAGCAGCCAACCGAGCAGACCTAGCACAGATACGCAGTATTTT.

This clonotype has ten or more counts. The V call is TRBV7-9, the J call TRBJ1-5, with D unresolved. The CDR3 runs 14 residues. CDR1 SEHNR and CDR2 FQNEAQ come from the germline V gene (reference sequence). Between the trimmed V and J ends, which lost 0 bases and 8 bases, there was a span of 11 bases. Here the CDR3 reads CASSLALAAEPQHF. CDR3 DNA sequence: TGTGCCAGCAGCTTAGCGTTGGCAGCAGAGCCCCAGCATTTT.

This clonotype was seen at least ten times. This sequence joins TRBV15 and TRBJ2-2, with D uncertain. CDR1 and CDR2 from the germline V gene are LNHNV and YYDKDF (reference sequence). The CDR3 has 14 amino acids. Trimming shortened V by 8 bases and J by 3 bases, and 13 bases separated the two germline ends. In DNA form, the CDR3 reads TGTGCCACCTCCCGGCAGGCGGACACCGGGGAGCTGTTTTTT. It yields the protein CATSRQADTGELFF.

As for this clonotype: This sequence may be a read error, since a much larger clone differs from it by one base. This chain connects TRBV7-6 to TRBJ2-1; D is possibly TRBD1 or TRBD2 (5 bases each). Trimming shortened V by 1 base and J by 10 bases, and 17 bases separated the two germline ends. In germline, CDR1 is SGHVS, CDR2 FNYEAQ. This CDR3 has 15 residues. The CDR3 sequence is CASSLGGQGDYEQFF. In DNA, the CDR3 is TGTGCCAGCAGCTTAGGAGGCCAGGGTGACTACGAGCAGTTCTTC.

This clonotype was detected many times. The chain uses TRBV6-6 and TRBJ2-4; D might be TRBD1 (6 bases). Germline lookup yields CDR1 MNHNY and CDR2 SVGAGI (reference sequence). The V gene lost 9 bases and the J gene lost 5 bases, with 14 bases spanning the gap. The CDR3 is made up of 13 amino acids. DNA of the CDR3: TGTGCCAGTATAAACAGGGACCAAAACATTCAGTACTTC. As protein: CASINRDQNIQYF.

This clonotype came up many times. V and J are TRBV6-2 or TRBV6-3 and TRBJ2-3; TRBD2 matches at 7 bases. Germline V gene lookup returns CDR1 MNHEY and CDR2 SVGEGT. Unmatched junction bases numbered 15, after V lost 6 bases and J lost 6 bases. This CDR3 has 16 residues. The CDR3 here is CASSPPGAGPGDTQYF. The CDR3 DNA follows: TGTGCCAGCAGCCCACCGGGAGCGGGACCTGGGGATACGCAGTATTTT.

This clonotype was recorded many times. The chain links TRBV12-3 or TRBV12-4 to TRBJ2-7; 9 nucleotides line up with TRBD1. The CDR3 runs to 16 residues. With 2 bases clipped from V and 4 bases from J, the junction kept 9 bases outside the gene matches. CDR3 nucleotides: TGTGCCAGCAGTTTAACAGGGGGCCTCTCTTGGTACGAGCAGTACTTC. It translates to CASSLTGGLSWYEQYF.

This clonotype was picked up many times. The rearrangement links TRBV7-2 to TRBJ2-7; D is unclear. The germline V gene encodes CDR1 SGHTA and CDR2 FQGNSA. Trimming pared 6 bases from V and 3 bases from J, leaving 12 bases between. There are 13 residues in the CDR3. CDR3 DNA: TGTGCCAGCAGTCCTGGGCCGGTCTACGAGCAGTACTTC. Its protein is CASSPGPVYEQYF.

There are many counts of this clonotype. V gene TRBV4-1 combines with J gene TRBJ2-3; 9 bases fit TRBD2. The CDR3 runs to 21 residues. Germline V gene sequence: CDR1 MGHRA, CDR2 YSYEKL. V gave up 1 base and J gave up 0 bases; unmatched junction bases: 17. CDR3 protein: CASSQGEWGASSGESTDTQYF. The CDR3 nucleotides read TGCGCCAGCAGCCAAGGGGAGTGGGGAGCCTCTAGCGGGGAGAGCACAGATACGCAGTATTTT.

This clonotype has at least ten counts. The chain joins TRBV29-1 to TRBJ2-1, with 12 bases identical to TRBD1. V gave up 3 bases and J gave up 8 bases; unmatched junction bases: 11. Per germline, CDR1 SQVTM and CDR2 ANQGSEA. There are 16 residues in the CDR3. The CDR3 nucleotides are TGCAGCGTTGATGGTTCTGGGGGACAGGGGGCCTATGAGCAGTTCTTC. It translates to CSVDGSGGQGAYEQFF.

In its sample, this clonotype was seen many times. The chain uses TRBV28 and TRBJ1-4; weak D call: TRBD1 (5 bases). This CDR3 region has 15 residues. Germline loops: CDR1 MDHEN, CDR2 SYDVKM. V was clipped by 3 bases and J by 3 bases, with 11 bases between them. In DNA form, the CDR3 reads TGTGCCAGCAGTTTGGCCGGGGGGTCTAATGAAAAACTGTTTTTT. Amino acids: CASSLAGGSNEKLFF.

This clonotype has at least ten counts. This chain joins TRBV15 and TRBJ2-7; 12 nucleotides line up with TRBD2. The CDR3 runs 16 residues. CDR1 and CDR2 from the germline V gene are LNHNV and YYDKDF (reference sequence). V was clipped by 3 bases and J by 5 bases; unmatched bases: 8. CDR3 protein: CATSRWTSGAGNEQYF. Here the CDR3 DNA reads TGTGCCACCAGCAGGTGGACTAGCGGGGCAGGGAACGAGCAGTACTTC.